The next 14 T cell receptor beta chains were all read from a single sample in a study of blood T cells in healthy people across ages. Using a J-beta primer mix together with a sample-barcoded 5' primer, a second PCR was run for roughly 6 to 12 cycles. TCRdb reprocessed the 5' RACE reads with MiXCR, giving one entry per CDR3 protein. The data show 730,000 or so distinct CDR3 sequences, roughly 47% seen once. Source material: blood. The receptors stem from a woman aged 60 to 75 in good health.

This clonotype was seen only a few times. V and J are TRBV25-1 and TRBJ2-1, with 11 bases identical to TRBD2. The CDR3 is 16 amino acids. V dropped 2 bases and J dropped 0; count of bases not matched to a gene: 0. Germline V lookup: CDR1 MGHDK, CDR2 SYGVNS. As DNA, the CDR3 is TGTGCCAGCAGTGAAACTAGCGGGAGCTCCTACAATGAGCAGTTCTTC. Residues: CASSETSGSSYNEQFF.

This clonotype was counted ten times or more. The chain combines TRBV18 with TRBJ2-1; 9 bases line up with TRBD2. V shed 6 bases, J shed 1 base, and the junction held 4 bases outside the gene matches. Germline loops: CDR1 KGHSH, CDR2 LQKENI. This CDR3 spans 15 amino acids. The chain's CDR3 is CASSPLAGSYNEQFF. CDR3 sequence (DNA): TGTGCCAGCTCCCCTCTAGCGGGGTCCTACAATGAGCAGTTCTTC.

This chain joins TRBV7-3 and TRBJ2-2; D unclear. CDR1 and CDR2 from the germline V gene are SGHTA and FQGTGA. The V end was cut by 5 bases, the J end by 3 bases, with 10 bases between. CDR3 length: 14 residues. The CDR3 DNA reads TGTGCCAGCAGCCGTTCCCGGGACACCGGGGAGCTGTTTTTT. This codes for CASSRSRDTGELFF.

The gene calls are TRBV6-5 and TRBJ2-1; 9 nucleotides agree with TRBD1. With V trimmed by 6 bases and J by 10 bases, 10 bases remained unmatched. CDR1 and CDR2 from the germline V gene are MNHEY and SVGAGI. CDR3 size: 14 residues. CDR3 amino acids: CASRYRDRVHEQFF. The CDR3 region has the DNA TGTGCCAGCAGATACCGGGACAGGGTACACGAGCAGTTCTTC.

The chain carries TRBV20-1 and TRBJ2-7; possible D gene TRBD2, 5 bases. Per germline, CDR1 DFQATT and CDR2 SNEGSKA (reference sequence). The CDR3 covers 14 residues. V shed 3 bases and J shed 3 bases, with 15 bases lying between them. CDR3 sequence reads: CSASGSGLSYEQYF. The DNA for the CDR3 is TGCAGTGCTAGTGGGTCTGGACTGAGCTACGAGCAGTACTTC.

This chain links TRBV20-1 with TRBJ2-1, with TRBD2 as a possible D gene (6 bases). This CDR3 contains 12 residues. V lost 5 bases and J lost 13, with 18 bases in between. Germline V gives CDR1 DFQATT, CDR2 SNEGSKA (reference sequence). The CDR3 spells CSAWIFGAGQFF. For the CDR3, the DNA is TGCAGTGCTTGGATCTTCGGCGCGGGACAGTTCTTC.

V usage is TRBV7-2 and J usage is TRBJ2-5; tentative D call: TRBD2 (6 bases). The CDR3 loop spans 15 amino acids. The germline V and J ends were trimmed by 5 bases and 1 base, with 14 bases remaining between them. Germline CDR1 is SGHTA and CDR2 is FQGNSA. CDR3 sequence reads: CASSRQPSVQETQYF. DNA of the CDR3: TGTGCCAGCAGCCGCCAGCCTAGCGTCCAAGAGACCCAGTACTTC.

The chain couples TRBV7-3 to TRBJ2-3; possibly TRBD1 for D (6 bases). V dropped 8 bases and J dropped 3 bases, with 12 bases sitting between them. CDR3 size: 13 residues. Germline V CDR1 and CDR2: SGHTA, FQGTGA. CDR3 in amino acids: CASGEGGTDTQYF. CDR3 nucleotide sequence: TGTGCCAGCGGTGAAGGGGGTACAGATACGCAGTATTTT.

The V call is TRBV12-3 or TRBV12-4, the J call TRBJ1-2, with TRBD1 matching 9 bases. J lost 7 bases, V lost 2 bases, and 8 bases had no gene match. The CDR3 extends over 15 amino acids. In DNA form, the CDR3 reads TGTGCCAGCAGTTTACGACAGGGGGATGGCCTTGGCTACACCTTC. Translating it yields CASSLRQGDGLGYTF.

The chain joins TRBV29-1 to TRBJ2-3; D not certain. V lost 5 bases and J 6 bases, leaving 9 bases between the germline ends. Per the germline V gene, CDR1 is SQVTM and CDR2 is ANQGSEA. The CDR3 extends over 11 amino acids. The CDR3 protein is CSVPKADTQYF. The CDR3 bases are TGCAGCGTTCCTAAAGCGGATACGCAGTATTTT.

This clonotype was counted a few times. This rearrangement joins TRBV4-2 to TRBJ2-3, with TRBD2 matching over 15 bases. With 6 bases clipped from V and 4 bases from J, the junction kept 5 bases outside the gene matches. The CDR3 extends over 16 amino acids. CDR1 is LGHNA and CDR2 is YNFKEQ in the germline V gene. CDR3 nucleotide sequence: TGTGCCAGCAGGAGGACTAGCGGGAGGGTTGCAGATACGCAGTATTTT. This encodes CASRRTSGRVADTQYF.

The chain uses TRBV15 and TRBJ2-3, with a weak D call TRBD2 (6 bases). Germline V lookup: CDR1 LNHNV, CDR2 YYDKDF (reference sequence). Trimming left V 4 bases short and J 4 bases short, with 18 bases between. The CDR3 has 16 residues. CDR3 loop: CATSKEPQRGADTQYF. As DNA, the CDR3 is TGTGCCACCAGCAAGGAACCACAGCGCGGGGCAGATACGCAGTATTTT.

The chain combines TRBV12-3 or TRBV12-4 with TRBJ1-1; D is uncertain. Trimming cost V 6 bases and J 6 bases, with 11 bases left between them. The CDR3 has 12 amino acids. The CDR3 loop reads CASSPVPPEAFF. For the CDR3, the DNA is TGTGCCAGCAGCCCGGTTCCGCCTGAAGCTTTCTTT.

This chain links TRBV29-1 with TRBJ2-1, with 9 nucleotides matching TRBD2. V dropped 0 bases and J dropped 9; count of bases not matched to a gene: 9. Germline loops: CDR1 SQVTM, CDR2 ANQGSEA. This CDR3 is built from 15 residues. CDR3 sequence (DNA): TGCAGCGTTGAAGATGGGGCGGGAGGGCCGAGTGAGCAGTTCTTC. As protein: CSVEDGAGGPSEQFF.